These 26 T cell receptor beta chains came from one sample sequenced in a study of long-term antiretroviral therapy in people with HIV. Investigators performed immunoSEQ version v3.0 at survey level. Libraries were prepared by immunoSEQ multiplex PCR; TCRdb keeps only in-frame clonotypes and omits some of them. Found here are 20,000 to 25,000 clones, approximately 83% of them singletons; the top ten hold around 6%. The source material was unsorted PBMCs, sampled 0.7 years before starting antiretroviral therapy. The source is a man between 25 and 39 years old with HIV.

This chain connects TRBV10-3 to TRBJ2-1, with 13 bases matching TRBD2. CDR3 length: 15 amino acids. Germline V gene sequence: CDR1 ENHRY, CDR2 SYGVKD. V trimming: 6 bases; J trimming: 8 bases; junction bases outside the gene matches: 7. The CDR3 nucleotides read TGTGCCATCAGGGGAGGACTAGCGGGGGTAGATGAGCAGTTCTTC. Residues: CAIRGGLAGVDEQFF.

The chain combines TRBV27 with TRBJ2-4, with D perhaps assigned TRBD1 or TRBD2 (5 bases each). Germline V CDR1 and CDR2: MNHEY, SMNVEV (reference sequence). CDR3 length equals 13 residues. Trimming cost V 1 base and J 11 bases, with 12 bases left between them. The CDR3 DNA reads as TGTGCCAGCAGTTTATTGGGGGATAAAGTTCAGTACTTC. It codes for CASSLLGDKVQYF.

V gene TRBV27 combines with J gene TRBJ2-5; TRBD2 matches at 10 bases. The V and J ends lost 5 bases and 4 bases, in that order; junction bases with no gene match: 13. CDR3 length equals 17 residues. CDR1 and CDR2 (germline): MNHEY, SMNVEV (reference sequence). CDR3 nucleotide sequence: TGTGCCAGCAGTCCACTACCCCAGCGGGGGGGCGGAGAGACCCAGTACTTC. Translating it yields CASSPLPQRGGGETQYF.

This chain joins TRBV6-1 and TRBJ2-7, with D perhaps matching TRBD2 (5 bases). V lost 7 bases and J lost 2, with 15 bases in between. The CDR3 sequence is 14 residues long. The germline CDR1 and CDR2 sequences are MNHNS and SASEGT. The CDR3 sequence: CASTPAGSPYEQYF. The DNA for the CDR3 is TGTGCCAGCACACCGGCGGGTAGTCCCTACGAGCAGTACTTC.

This chain links TRBV19 with TRBJ2-7; 7 bases agree with TRBD2. CDR3 length equals 14 residues. Germline V gene lookup returns CDR1 LNHDA and CDR2 SQIVND (reference sequence). The trim removed 3 bases at V and 4 bases at J, leaving 6 bases unmatched. CDR3 bases: TGTGCCAGTAGTATCGGGGGGACTCAGTACGAGCAGTACTTC. Protein: CASSIGGTQYEQYF.

V usage is TRBV9 and J usage is TRBJ2-3; D ambiguous. The ends were cut back, 2 bases at V and 3 bases at J, with 10 bases in the middle. CDR1 and CDR2 (germline): SGDLS, YYNGEE. The CDR3 length is 14 residues. The CDR3 DNA sequence: TGTGCCAGCAGCGTGGCAAGCTCGACAGATACGCAGTATTTT. Translation: CASSVASSTDTQYF.

The V and J genes are TRBV9 and TRBJ2-3; 8 bases match TRBD1. Trimming removed 3 bases from V and 2 bases from J; junction bases left unmatched: 11. The germline V gene encodes CDR1 SGDLS and CDR2 YYNGEE. The CDR3 has 17 residues. Here the CDR3 reads CASSALGTGSLTDTQYF. The CDR3 DNA reads TGTGCCAGCAGCGCCCTAGGGACAGGAAGCCTCACAGATACGCAGTATTTT.

This chain uses TRBV18 with TRBJ1-6, with a possible D match to TRBD1 (5 bases). The length of the CDR3 is 16 residues. Germline loops: CDR1 KGHSH, CDR2 LQKENI. V lost 4 bases to trimming and J lost 7 bases, with 17 bases between them. CDR3 region: CASSLTVQGSNSPLHF. The CDR3 DNA reads TGTGCCAGCTCACTCACAGTTCAGGGTTCCAATTCACCCCTCCACTTT.

The chain carries TRBV5-8 and TRBJ1-6; 7 bases are shared with TRBD1. The CDR3 extends over 14 amino acids. Germline V CDR1 and CDR2: SGHTS, YDEGEE. Losses at the gene ends were 0 bases for V and 8 bases for J; bases not matched to a gene: 2. CDR3 bases: TGTGCCAGCAGCTTGGGCAGGGGGTATTCACCCCTCCACTTT. Translation: CASSLGRGYSPLHF. Full variable domain (outside the CDR3, taken from reference TRBV5-8 and TRBJ1-6): EAGVTQSPTHLIKTRGQQATLRCSPISGHTSVYWYQQALGLGLQFLLWYDEGEERNRGNFPPRFSGRQFPNYSSELNVNALELEDSALYLCASSLGRGYSPLHFGNGTRLTVT.

This clone was picked up a small number of times. V and J are TRBV4-3 and TRBJ2-3, with TRBD2 matching over 9 bases. Trimming removed 1 base from V and 4 bases from J; junction bases left unmatched: 6. CDR1 LGHNA and CDR2 YSLEER come from the germline V gene. This CDR3 comprises 16 residues. CDR3 region: CASSQGTAGGADTQYF. The DNA of the CDR3 is TGCGCCAGCAGCCAAGGAACAGCGGGAGGCGCAGATACGCAGTATTTT.

This clone came up once. This CDR3 reads CASSYPKSGNTGELFF. Written as DNA, the CDR3 is TGTGCCAGCAGTTACCCGAAATCGGGGAACACCGGGGAGCTGTTTTTT. The V and J genes are TRBV6-6 and TRBJ2-2; D not resolved. V was cut by 2 bases and J by 1 base, with 11 bases left in between. The germline V gene encodes CDR1 MNHNY and CDR2 SVGAGI (reference sequence). There are 16 residues in the CDR3.

The rearrangement joins TRBV28 to TRBJ2-3; D might be TRBD1 (6 bases). The CDR3 sequence is 12 residues long. Trimming took 10 bases from V and 10 from J, leaving 18 bases between them. Per the germline V gene, CDR1 is MDHEN and CDR2 is SYDVKM. The DNA of the CDR3 is TGTGCCACCACGGCAACGGACAGCTCGCAGTATTTT. It specifies CATTATDSSQYF.

Sample share makes this clone medium-sized (0.01 to 0.1%). The V call is TRBV28, the J call TRBJ2-7, with TRBD1 matching over 8 bases. Looked up from germline, CDR1 is MDHEN and CDR2 is SYDVKM. The CDR3 loop spans 15 amino acids. With 3 bases clipped from V and 6 bases from J, the junction kept 10 bases outside the gene matches. Here the CDR3 DNA reads TGTGCCAGCAGTTTCACTCGGACAGGGTTGGGCGAGCAGTACTTC. Amino acid sequence: CASSFTRTGLGEQYF.

This chain connects TRBV10-1 to TRBJ2-7, with TRBD2 identical over 10 bases. The V gene end was trimmed by 3 bases and the J gene end by 3 bases; junction bases not matched to a gene: 2. Germline loops: CDR1 WNHNN, CDR2 SYGVQD (reference sequence). CDR3 size: 14 residues. CDR3 residues: CASSETSGIYEQYF. The CDR3 region has the DNA TGCGCCAGCAGTGAAACTAGCGGGATCTACGAGCAGTACTTC.

The V gene is TRBV5-6, the J gene TRBJ1-1; unclear D gene. The CDR3 totals 16 residues. CDR1 is SGHDT, CDR2 YYEEEE, per germline. V was pared by 1 base and J by 5 bases, with 18 bases between. The CDR3 here is CASSLLISGVETEAFF. DNA of the CDR3: TGTGCCAGCAGCTTGTTAATATCCGGGGTAGAGACTGAAGCTTTCTTT.

J is TRBJ1-1 and V is TRBV7-9, with D hard to call. Per germline, CDR1 SEHNR and CDR2 FQNEAQ (reference sequence). Trimming left V 4 bases short and J 6 bases short, with 15 bases between. The CDR3 totals 14 residues. The CDR3 spells CASSSAWGAPEAFF. The CDR3 region has the DNA TGTGCCAGCAGCTCGGCCTGGGGAGCACCTGAAGCTTTCTTT.

The chain couples TRBV5-4 to TRBJ2-7, with 8 bases lining up with TRBD1. The length of the CDR3 is 15 residues. CDR1 and CDR2 (germline): SGHNT, YYREEE (reference sequence). The V segment lost 4 bases and the J segment 5 bases; nucleotides outside the gene matches: 11. The CDR3 reads CASSLVRQGRDEQYF. DNA of the CDR3: TGTGCCAGCAGCCTCGTACGACAGGGGCGGGACGAGCAGTACTTC.

CDR3 loop: CASSTDRAHEQFF. DNA for the CDR3: TGCGCCAGCAGCACCGACAGGGCCCATGAGCAGTTCTTC. This sequence joins TRBV5-1 and TRBJ2-1; 7 bases fit TRBD1. V lost 4 bases, J lost 8 bases, and 6 bases stayed unmatched. The V gene's germline CDR1 is SGHRS and CDR2 YFSETQ. The CDR3 contains 13 residues. The whole variable domain, remainder taken from reference TRBV5-1 and TRBJ2-1, is KAGVTQTPRYLIKTRGQQVTLSCSPISGHRSVSWYQQTPGQGLQFLFEYFSETQRNKGNFPGRFSGRQFSNSRSEMNVSTLELGDSALYLCASSTDRAHEQFFGPGTRLTVL.

This chain uses TRBV7-6 with TRBJ1-4; 7 nucleotides line up with TRBD1. The CDR3 length is 13 residues. Losses at the gene ends were 6 bases for V and 6 bases for J; bases not matched to a gene: 4. Germline assignment: CDR1 SGHVS and CDR2 FNYEAQ. The chain's CDR3 is CASRGTVDEKLFF. CDR3 DNA: TGTGCCAGCAGGGGGACAGTGGATGAAAAACTGTTTTTT.

The chain couples TRBV19 to TRBJ2-1, with 8 bases fitting TRBD2. The germline V gene has CDR1 LNHDA and CDR2 SQIVND (reference sequence). V lost 6 bases, J lost 8 bases, and 12 bases stayed unmatched. CDR3 length: 15 amino acids. This CDR3 is CASSASSGSRDEQFF. Written as DNA, the CDR3 is TGTGCCAGTAGCGCCAGCAGCGGGAGTCGAGATGAGCAGTTCTTC. The variable domain in full, with the rest retrieved from reference TRBV19 and TRBJ2-1, is DGGITQSPKYLFRKEGQNVTLSCEQNLNHDAMYWYRQDPGQGLRLIYYSQIVNDFQKGDIAEGYSVSREKKESFPLTVTSAQKNPTAFYLCASSASSGSRDEQFFGPGTRLTVL.

This chain connects TRBV19 to TRBJ2-7; 8 bases are shared with TRBD2. Germline lookup yields CDR1 LNHDA and CDR2 SQIVND (reference sequence). Unmatched junction bases numbered 8, after V lost 6 bases and J lost 1 base. The CDR3 runs 15 residues. The CDR3 reads CASSFGLAGSYEQYF. CDR3 in DNA: TGTGCCAGTAGCTTCGGACTAGCTGGTTCCTACGAGCAGTACTTC.

The chain combines TRBV28 with TRBJ1-4, with D perhaps TRBD1 (6 bases). V was cut by 6 bases and J by 0 bases, with 20 bases left in between. Germline-derived CDR1 and CDR2 are MDHEN and SYDVKM. CDR3 length equals 18 residues. CDR3 bases: TGTGCCAGCAGCCCTGGGACAACCCAACTGGCAACTAATGAAAAACTGTTTTTT. Translating gives CASSPGTTQLATNEKLFF.

This CDR3 is CASSTTAIAEAFF. DNA for the CDR3: TGTGCCAGCAGCACGACAGCTATCGCTGAAGCTTTCTTT. The chain carries TRBV6-5 and TRBJ1-1; D may be TRBD1 (5 bases). This CDR3 is built from 13 residues. Germline V gives CDR1 MNHEY, CDR2 SVGAGI. V shed 6 bases and J shed 6 bases, with 14 bases lying between them.

This clone is labeled medium-sized. The chain combines TRBV11-2 with TRBJ1-2, with 7 bases that match TRBD1. Germline-derived CDR1 and CDR2 are SGHAT and FQNNGV. J lost 5 bases, V lost 4 bases, and 7 bases had no gene match. This CDR3 is 14 amino acids long. The CDR3 spells CASSSQGGSYGYTF. The CDR3 nucleotides are TGTGCCAGCAGCTCCCAGGGGGGAAGTTATGGCTACACCTTC.

This clone was detected a few times. The chain joins TRBV2 to TRBJ2-2; tentatively, D is TRBD1 (5 bases). Between the trimmed V and J ends, which lost 2 bases and 4 bases, there was a span of 11 bases. The CDR3 contains 15 residues. Germline lookup yields CDR1 SNHLY and CDR2 FYNNEI. CDR3 amino acids: CASSEQAGRTGELFF. In DNA form, the CDR3 reads TGTGCCAGCAGTGAACAGGCAGGGCGCACCGGGGAGCTGTTTTTT.

The chain is built from TRBV28 and TRBJ2-1; D is possibly TRBD2 (6 bases). Germline V gene lookup returns CDR1 MDHEN and CDR2 SYDVKM. Trimming took 5 bases from V and 4 from J, leaving 21 bases between them. The CDR3 runs 17 residues. Here the CDR3 reads CASSPFPRLGYYNEQFF. The CDR3, as DNA: TGTGCCAGCAGTCCCTTCCCCCGACTAGGCTATTACAATGAGCAGTTCTTC.